These 20 T cell receptor beta chains share one sample of origin, sequenced in a study of spatial heterogeneity in lung cancer. TCRdb itself ran the 5' RACE reads through MiXCR, one entry per CDR3 protein. The sample yields about 21,000 distinct CDR3 sequences, around 4.3% seen once. Time point described: sample taken at primary tumor resection. Sequenced material: PBMCs, taken at surgery. The receptor source for this set is a male donor with early-stage non-small cell lung cancer.

There are many counts of this clonotype. The gene calls are TRBV19 and TRBJ2-1, with 13 positions matching TRBD2. CDR1 and CDR2 (germline): LNHDA, SQIVND (reference sequence). Germline trimming cut 7 bases from V and 9 bases from J; bases unmatched to any gene: 9. The CDR3 sequence is 15 residues long. This CDR3 reads CASTPGLAGTSEQFF. For the CDR3, the DNA is TGTGCCAGTACCCCGGGACTAGCGGGAACTAGTGAGCAGTTCTTC.

This clonotype has ten or more counts. The V and J genes are TRBV12-3 or TRBV12-4 and TRBJ2-6; D is undetermined. Trimming stripped 7 bases from V and 3 bases from J, with 10 bases between. The CDR3 is made up of 14 amino acids. CDR3 sequence reads: CASTLAGGANVLTF. The CDR3 DNA sequence: TGTGCCAGCACTCTGGCCGGTGGGGCCAACGTCCTGACTTTC.

This clonotype was counted at least ten times. The chain recombines TRBV20-1 with TRBJ1-6; 7 bases are shared with TRBD1. CDR1 and CDR2 (germline): DFQATT, SNEGSKA (reference sequence). J lost 13 bases, V lost 1 base, and 10 bases had no gene match. The CDR3 spans 14 residues. CDR3 sequence reads: CSARAGTAVIPLHF. The CDR3 nucleotides read TGCAGTGCTAGAGCCGGGACAGCCGTTATCCCCCTCCACTTT.

The chain recombines TRBV7-2 with TRBJ2-1; possibly TRBD1 for D (6 bases). Trimming pared 3 bases from V and 12 bases from J, leaving 15 bases between. CDR1 and CDR2 from the germline V gene are SGHTA and FQGNSA. This CDR3 spans 13 amino acids. CDR3 in DNA: TGTGCCAGCAGCTTGGGGGCTCAGGGTGCGCAGTTCTTC. It is translated as CASSLGAQGAQFF.

This clonotype was counted at least ten times. The genes are TRBV25-1 and TRBJ2-2; D is unclear. Germline V gives CDR1 MGHDK, CDR2 SYGVNS. V lost 5 bases to trimming and J lost 2 bases, with 9 bases between them. CDR3 size: 14 residues. The CDR3 nucleotides are TGTGCCAGCAGTAGGCACGACAACACCGGGGAGCTGTTTTTT. Its protein product is CASSRHDNTGELFF.

This clonotype was picked up many times. The chain uses TRBV4-2 and TRBJ2-7; D possibly corresponds to TRBD2 (6 bases). V was pared by 0 bases and J by 3 bases, with 15 bases between. Germline V lookup: CDR1 LGHNA, CDR2 YNFKEQ. This CDR3 is 16 amino acids long. CDR3 protein: CASSQDLTSLSYEQYF. Here the CDR3 DNA reads TGTGCCAGCAGCCAAGATTTAACTAGCCTCAGCTACGAGCAGTACTTC.

The chain has TRBV20-1 and TRBJ2-5; no firm D call. The CDR3 is 12 residues long. Germline loops: CDR1 DFQATT, CDR2 SNEGSKA (reference sequence). V was trimmed by 3 bases and J by 5 bases, leaving 10 bases between them. CDR3 region: CSARLFGETQYF. CDR3 coding DNA: TGCAGTGCTAGGTTATTTGGGGAGACCCAGTACTTC.

This clonotype is termed medium-sized. This chain uses TRBV20-1 with TRBJ2-7; D possibly corresponds to TRBD2 (6 bases). Trimming left V 1 base short and J 3 bases short, with 13 bases between. The CDR3 totals 14 residues. Per germline, CDR1 DFQATT and CDR2 SNEGSKA (reference sequence). Here the CDR3 DNA reads TGCAGTGCTAGAGGGCCTCTAGCGAGCTACGAGCAGTACTTC. Its translation is CSARGPLASYEQYF.

This clonotype is medium-sized. This chain links TRBV29-1 with TRBJ1-1; no clear D. V was pared by 4 bases and J by 4 bases, with 10 bases between. In germline, CDR1 is SQVTM, CDR2 ANQGSEA. The CDR3 contains 12 residues. The CDR3: CSVGRRFTEAFF. DNA of the CDR3: TGCAGCGTTGGGCGGAGATTCACTGAAGCTTTCTTT.

The J gene is TRBJ2-1, the V gene TRBV7-3; 11 bases map to TRBD1. The J segment lost 6 bases and the V segment lost 6 bases, leaving 7 bases of the junction unmatched. Germline CDR1 SGHTA, CDR2 FQGTGA. The CDR3 runs 15 residues. CDR3 in amino acids: CASRITGTGGNEQFF. DNA for the CDR3: TGTGCCAGCAGGATTACCGGGACAGGGGGCAATGAGCAGTTCTTC.

This clonotype came up a few times. This chain uses TRBV27 with TRBJ1-2; 11 bases fit TRBD1. Germline V lookup: CDR1 MNHEY, CDR2 SMNVEV (reference sequence). V lost 5 bases, J lost 5 bases, and 4 bases stayed unmatched. The CDR3 is 14 amino acids. CDR3: CASSLGQGAYGYTF. CDR3 in DNA: TGTGCCAGCAGTCTTGGACAGGGGGCTTATGGCTACACCTTC.

By share, this clonotype counts as medium-sized. The chain uses TRBV10-1 and TRBJ1-5; no clear D. The CDR3 covers 13 residues. Trimming left V 4 bases short and J 3 bases short, with 7 bases between. CDR1 and CDR2 (germline): WNHNN, SYGVQD (reference sequence). CDR3 residues: CASSAGPNQPQHF. CDR3 coding DNA: TGCGCCAGCAGTGCTGGTCCCAATCAGCCCCAGCATTTT.

This clonotype was counted ten times or more. The genes are TRBV25-1 and TRBJ2-7; TRBD1 is a possible D gene (6 bases). Germline V gene lookup returns CDR1 MGHDK and CDR2 SYGVNS. CDR3 length: 15 residues. V was trimmed by 8 bases and J by 6 bases, leaving 23 bases between them. The CDR3 here is CASAPGTSPSSEQYF. DNA for the CDR3: TGTGCCAGCGCCCCCGGGACATCTCCTTCTAGCGAGCAGTACTTC.

The table lists this clonotype with a few counts. The chain is built from TRBV12-3 or TRBV12-4 and TRBJ2-1; D might be TRBD1 or TRBD2, each matching 6 bases. V dropped 8 bases and J dropped 14 bases, with 19 bases sitting between them. This CDR3 region has 12 residues. In nucleotides, the CDR3 is TGTGCCAGCGAAGAAGGAGGGGGAGTAAAGTTCTTC. It translates to CASEEGGGVKFF.

This clonotype has a handful of counts. The chain links TRBV9 to TRBJ2-5; tentative D call: TRBD1 (5 bases). This CDR3 is 14 amino acids long. Trimming took 1 base from V and 2 from J, leaving 9 bases between them. The germline gives CDR1 SGDLS, CDR2 YYNGEE. Here the CDR3 reads CASSVRAGQETQYF. DNA of the CDR3: TGTGCCAGCAGCGTAAGGGCAGGGCAAGAGACCCAGTACTTC.

This clonotype showed up many times. The chain has TRBV5-6 and TRBJ2-1; 11 bases agree with TRBD2. The length of the CDR3 is 16 residues. V trimming: 5 bases; J trimming: 4 bases; junction bases outside the gene matches: 8. Per germline, CDR1 SGHDT and CDR2 YYEEEE. The CDR3 loop is CASRPTSGSFYNEQFF. The CDR3 DNA is TGTGCCAGCAGACCTACTAGCGGGAGTTTTTACAATGAGCAGTTCTTC.

The rearrangement joins TRBV20-1 to TRBJ2-5, with a weak D call TRBD1 (5 bases). Germline CDR1 is DFQATT and CDR2 is SNEGSKA (reference sequence). The CDR3 consists of 13 residues. Trimming shortened V by 2 bases and J by 6 bases, and 13 bases separated the two germline ends. CDR3 residues: CSARKGSEKTQYF. For the CDR3, the DNA is TGCAGTGCTAGAAAGGGGTCTGAAAAGACCCAGTACTTC.

This clonotype has at least ten counts. This sequence joins TRBV11-2 and TRBJ2-3; a weak D match, TRBD2 (6 bases). The V and J ends lost 4 bases and 1 base respectively, with 21 bases between them. Germline V gene lookup returns CDR1 SGHAT and CDR2 FQNNGV. This CDR3 region has 18 residues. CDR3 in DNA: TGTGCCAGCAGCTACGGTCGGGGAGGACGTTCCCGCACAGATACGCAGTATTTT. This translates into CASSYGRGGRSRTDTQYF.

A word on this clonotype: This may stem from a read error, because a much larger clone lies one nucleotide away. The chain uses TRBV7-9 and TRBJ2-1; either TRBD1 or TRBD2 may supply D (6 bases each). Looked up from germline, CDR1 is SEHNR and CDR2 is FQNEAQ (reference sequence). The CDR3 length is 15 residues. V lost 4 bases to trimming and J lost 5 bases, with 15 bases between them. CDR3 loop: CASSSFERGDNEQFF. The CDR3 DNA is TGTGCCAGCAGCTCCTTCGAGAGGGGGGACAATGAGCAGTTCTTC.

This clonotype was detected ten times or more. This chain uses TRBV5-1 with TRBJ2-6, with 8 bases lining up with TRBD1. Looked up from germline, CDR1 is SGHRS and CDR2 is YFSETQ. There are 17 residues in the CDR3. V was pared by 0 bases and J by 2 bases, with 4 bases of the junction left unmatched. DNA of the CDR3: TGCGCCAGCAGCTTGGTTCAGGGGGCGACTGGGGCCAACGTCCTGACTTTC. Protein product: CASSLVQGATGANVLTF.